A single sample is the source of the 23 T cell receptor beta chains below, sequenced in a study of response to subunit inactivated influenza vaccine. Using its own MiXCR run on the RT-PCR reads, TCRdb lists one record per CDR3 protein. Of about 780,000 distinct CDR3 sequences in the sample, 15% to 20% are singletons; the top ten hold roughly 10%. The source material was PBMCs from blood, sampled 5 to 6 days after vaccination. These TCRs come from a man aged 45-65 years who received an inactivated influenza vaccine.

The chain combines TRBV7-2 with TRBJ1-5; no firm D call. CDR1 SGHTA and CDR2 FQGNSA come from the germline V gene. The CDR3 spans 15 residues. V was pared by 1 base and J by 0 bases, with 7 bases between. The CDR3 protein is CASSLDPVSNQPQHF. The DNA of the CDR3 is TGTGCCAGCAGCTTAGACCCAGTTAGCAATCAGCCCCAGCATTTT.

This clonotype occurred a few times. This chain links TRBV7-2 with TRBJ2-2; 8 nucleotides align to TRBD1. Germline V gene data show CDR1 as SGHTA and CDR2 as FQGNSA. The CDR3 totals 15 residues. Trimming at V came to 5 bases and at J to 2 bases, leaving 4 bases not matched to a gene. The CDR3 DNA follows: TGTGCCAGCAGCGCTGGACAGGGCAACACCGGGGAGCTGTTTTTT. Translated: CASSAGQGNTGELFF.

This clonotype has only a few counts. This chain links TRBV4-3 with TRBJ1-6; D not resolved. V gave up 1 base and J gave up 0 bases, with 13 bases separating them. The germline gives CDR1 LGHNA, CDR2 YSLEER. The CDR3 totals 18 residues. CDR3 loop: CASSQVVGQSSYNSPLHF. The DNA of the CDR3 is TGCGCCAGCAGCCAAGTCGTCGGCCAGAGCTCCTATAATTCACCCCTCCACTTT.

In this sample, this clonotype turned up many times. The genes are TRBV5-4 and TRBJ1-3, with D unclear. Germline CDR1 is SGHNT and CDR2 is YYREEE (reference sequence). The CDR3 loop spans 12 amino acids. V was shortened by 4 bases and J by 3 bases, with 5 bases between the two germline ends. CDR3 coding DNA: TGTGCCAGCAGCGGGGATGGAAACACCATATATTTT. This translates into CASSGDGNTIYF.

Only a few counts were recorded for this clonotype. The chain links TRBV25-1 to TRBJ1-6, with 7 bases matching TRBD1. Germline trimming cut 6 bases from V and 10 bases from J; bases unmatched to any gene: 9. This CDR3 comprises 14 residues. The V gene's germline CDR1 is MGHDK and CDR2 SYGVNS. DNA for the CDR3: TGTGCCAGCAGCTCGGACAGGTTGCAATCACCCCTCCACTTT. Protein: CASSSDRLQSPLHF.

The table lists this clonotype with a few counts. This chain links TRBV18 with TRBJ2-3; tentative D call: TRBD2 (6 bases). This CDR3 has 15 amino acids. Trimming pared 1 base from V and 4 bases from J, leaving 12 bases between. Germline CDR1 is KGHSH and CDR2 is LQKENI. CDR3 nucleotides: TGTGCCAGCTCACCACGCGGGAAGATGGCAGATACGCAGTATTTT. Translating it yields CASSPRGKMADTQYF.

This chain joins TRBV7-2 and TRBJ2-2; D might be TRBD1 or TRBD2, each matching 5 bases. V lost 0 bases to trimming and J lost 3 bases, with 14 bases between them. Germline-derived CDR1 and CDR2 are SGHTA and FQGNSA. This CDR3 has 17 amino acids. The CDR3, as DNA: TGTGCCAGCAGCTTAGCGTCCGTGGGGGACCACACCGGGGAGCTGTTTTTT. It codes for CASSLASVGDHTGELFF.

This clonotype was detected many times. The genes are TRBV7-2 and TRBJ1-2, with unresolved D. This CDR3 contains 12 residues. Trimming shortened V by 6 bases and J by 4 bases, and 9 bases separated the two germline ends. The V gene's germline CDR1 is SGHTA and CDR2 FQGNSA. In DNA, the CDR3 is TGTGCCAGCAGTTTATCAGGCTATGGCTACACCTTC. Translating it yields CASSLSGYGYTF.

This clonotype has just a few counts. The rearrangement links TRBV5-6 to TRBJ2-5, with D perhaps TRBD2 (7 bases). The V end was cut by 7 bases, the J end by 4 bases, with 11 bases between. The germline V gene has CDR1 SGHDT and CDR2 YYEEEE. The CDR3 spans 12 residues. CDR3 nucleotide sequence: TGTGCCAGCGGAGGGGGGGGAGAGACCCAGTACTTC. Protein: CASGGGGETQYF.

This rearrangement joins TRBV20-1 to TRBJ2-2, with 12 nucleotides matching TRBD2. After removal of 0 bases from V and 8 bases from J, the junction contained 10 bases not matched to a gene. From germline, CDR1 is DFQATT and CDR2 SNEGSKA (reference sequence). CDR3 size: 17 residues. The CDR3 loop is CSARDGWTSGARGELFF. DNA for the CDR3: TGCAGTGCTAGAGATGGATGGACTAGCGGGGCCAGGGGGGAGCTGTTTTTT.

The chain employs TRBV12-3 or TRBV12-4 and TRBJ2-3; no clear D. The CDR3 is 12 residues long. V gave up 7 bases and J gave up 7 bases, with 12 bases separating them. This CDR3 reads CASTPLTYTQYF. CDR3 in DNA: TGTGCCAGCACTCCGTTGACGTATACGCAGTATTTT.

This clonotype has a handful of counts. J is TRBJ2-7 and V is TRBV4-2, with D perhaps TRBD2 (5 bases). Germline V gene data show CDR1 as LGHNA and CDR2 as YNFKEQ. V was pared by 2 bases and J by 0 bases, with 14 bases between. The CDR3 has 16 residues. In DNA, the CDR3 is TGTGCCAGCAGCCAACGGGGTTCACCCAACTCCTACGAGCAGTACTTC. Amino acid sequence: CASSQRGSPNSYEQYF.

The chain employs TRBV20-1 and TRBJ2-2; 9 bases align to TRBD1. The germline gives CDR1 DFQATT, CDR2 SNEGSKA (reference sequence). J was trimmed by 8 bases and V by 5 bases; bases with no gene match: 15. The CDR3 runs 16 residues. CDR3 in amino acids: CSASDLRDRALGELFF. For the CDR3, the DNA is TGCAGTGCTTCTGACCTCCGGGACAGGGCCCTAGGGGAGCTGTTTTTT.

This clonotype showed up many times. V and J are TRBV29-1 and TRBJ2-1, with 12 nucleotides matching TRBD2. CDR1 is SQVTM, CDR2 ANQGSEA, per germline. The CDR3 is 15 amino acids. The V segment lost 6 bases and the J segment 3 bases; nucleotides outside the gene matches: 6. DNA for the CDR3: TGCAGCGTCGTCAGGACTAGCGGGATCTACAATGAGCAGTTCTTC. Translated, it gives CSVVRTSGIYNEQFF.

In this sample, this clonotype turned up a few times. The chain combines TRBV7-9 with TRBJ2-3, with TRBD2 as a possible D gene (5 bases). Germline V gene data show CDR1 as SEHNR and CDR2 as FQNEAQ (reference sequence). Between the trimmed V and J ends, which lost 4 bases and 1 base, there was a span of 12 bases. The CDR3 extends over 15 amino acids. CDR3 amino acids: CASSSLGSGTDTQYF. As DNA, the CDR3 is TGTGCCAGCAGCTCACTGGGGAGTGGCACAGATACGCAGTATTTT.

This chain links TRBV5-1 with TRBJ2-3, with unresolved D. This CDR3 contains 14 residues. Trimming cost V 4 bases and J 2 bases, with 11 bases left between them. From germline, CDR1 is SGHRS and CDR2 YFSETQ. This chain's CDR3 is CASSEGPPTDTQYF. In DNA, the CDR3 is TGCGCCAGCAGCGAAGGGCCCCCCACAGATACGCAGTATTTT.

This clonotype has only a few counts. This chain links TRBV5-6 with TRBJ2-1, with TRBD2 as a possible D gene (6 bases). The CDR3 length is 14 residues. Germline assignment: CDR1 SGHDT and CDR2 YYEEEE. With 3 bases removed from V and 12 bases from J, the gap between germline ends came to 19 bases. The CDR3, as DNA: TGTGCCAGCAGCTCTACCAGACTAGTTCTGGGGCAGTTCTTC. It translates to CASSSTRLVLGQFF.

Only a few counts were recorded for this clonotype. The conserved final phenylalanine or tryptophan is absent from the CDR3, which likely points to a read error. The CDR3 DNA sequence: TGTGCCAGCAGTTTAGCAGTGGCGGTAGAGACCCAGTACTCC. This encodes CASSLAVAVETQYS. This chain joins TRBV12-3 or TRBV12-4 and TRBJ2-5; D call uncertain. The V gene lost 0 bases and the J gene lost 4 bases, with 9 bases spanning the gap. The CDR3 is 14 amino acids.

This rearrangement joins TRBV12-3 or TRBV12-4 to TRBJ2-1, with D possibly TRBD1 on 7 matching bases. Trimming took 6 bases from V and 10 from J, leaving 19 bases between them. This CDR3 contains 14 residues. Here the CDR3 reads CASRRRDSPLEQFF. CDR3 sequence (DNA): TGTGCCAGCAGGCGGAGGGACAGTCCCCTCGAGCAGTTCTTC.

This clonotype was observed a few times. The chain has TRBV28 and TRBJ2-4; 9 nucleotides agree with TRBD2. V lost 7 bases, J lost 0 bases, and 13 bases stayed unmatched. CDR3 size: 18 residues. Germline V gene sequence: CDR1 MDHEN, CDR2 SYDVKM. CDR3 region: CASTHGASGVLAKNIQYF. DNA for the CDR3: TGTGCCAGCACCCACGGGGCTAGCGGGGTGCTAGCCAAAAACATTCAGTACTTC. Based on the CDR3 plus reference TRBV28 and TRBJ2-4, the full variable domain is DVKVTQSSRYLVKRTGEKVFLECVQDMDHENMFWYRQDPGLGLRLIYFSYDVKMKEKGDIPEGYSVSREKKERFSLILESASTNQTSMYLCASTHGASGVLAKNIQYFGAGTRLSVL.

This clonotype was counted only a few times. The CDR3 DNA is TGTGCCAGCAGCGTAGACGTTACCTACGAGCAGTACTTC. Residues: CASSVDVTYEQYF. The chain is built from TRBV7-9 and TRBJ2-7; D ambiguous. V lost 5 bases and J 2 bases, leaving 10 bases between the germline ends. CDR1 is SEHNR, CDR2 FQNEAQ, per germline (reference sequence). CDR3 length equals 13 residues.

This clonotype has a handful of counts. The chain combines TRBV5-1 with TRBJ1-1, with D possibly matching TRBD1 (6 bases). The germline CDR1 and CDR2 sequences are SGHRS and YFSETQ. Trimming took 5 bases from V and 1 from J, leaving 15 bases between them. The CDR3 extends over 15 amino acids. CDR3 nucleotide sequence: TGCGCCAGCAGGAGCAACGGACAGTCGAACACTGAAGCTTTCTTT. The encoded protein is CASRSNGQSNTEAFF. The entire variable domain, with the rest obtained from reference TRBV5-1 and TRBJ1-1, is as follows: KAGVTQTPRYLIKTRGQQVTLSCSPISGHRSVSWYQQTPGQGLQFLFEYFSETQRNKGNFPGRFSGRQFSNSRSEMNVSTLELGDSALYLCASRSNGQSNTEAFFGQGTRLTVV.

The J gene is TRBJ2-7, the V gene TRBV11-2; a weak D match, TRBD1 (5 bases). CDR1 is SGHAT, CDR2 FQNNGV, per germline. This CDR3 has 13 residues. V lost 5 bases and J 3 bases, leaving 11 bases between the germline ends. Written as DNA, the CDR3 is TGTGCCAGCAGCACGGTCAGGGACTACGAGCAGTACTTC. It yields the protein CASSTVRDYEQYF.